The 13 T cell receptor beta chains in this list originate from one sample, sequenced in a study of shared clonotypes between healthy human individuals. Some clones are missing from TCRdb's copy, which holds only in-frame ones; the method was immunoSEQ multiplex PCR. The profile shows a few hundred thousand clones, about nine tenths of them singletons. The specimen sequenced was memory CD8+ T cells sorted from blood. Described subset: CD45RO+ cells pooled with CCR7-negative TemRA cells. These receptor sequences come from a man younger than 35 in good health.

This sequence joins TRBV6-5 and TRBJ2-1, with no clear D. V lost 2 bases, J lost 5 bases, and 7 bases lay in between. The CDR3 has 13 amino acids. The germline V gene has CDR1 MNHEY and CDR2 SVGAGI. The CDR3 loop is CASSYLAHNEQFF. The CDR3 bases are TGTGCCAGCAGTTACCTCGCCCACAATGAGCAGTTCTTC.

The V and J genes are TRBV10-3 and TRBJ2-3, with unresolved D. Trimming pared 3 bases from V and 1 base from J, leaving 11 bases between. Germline V gene sequence: CDR1 ENHRY, CDR2 SYGVKD. CDR3 length equals 15 residues. The chain's CDR3 is CAISEYAERTDTQYF. In DNA form, the CDR3 reads TGTGCCATCAGTGAATACGCAGAACGCACAGATACGCAGTATTTT.

The chain combines TRBV11-2 with TRBJ1-4, with 8 bases lining up with TRBD1. This CDR3 comprises 14 residues. V lost 3 bases to trimming and J lost 5 bases; unmatched junction nucleotides: 2. Germline loops: CDR1 SGHAT, CDR2 FQNNGV. CDR3 sequence (DNA): TGTGCCAGCAGCTTGTGGACAGGGAATGAAAAACTGTTTTTT. Translated: CASSLWTGNEKLFF.

This chain uses TRBV4-1 with TRBJ2-7, with D hard to call. The ends were cut back, 0 bases at V and 2 bases at J, with 11 bases in the middle. Germline V gene lookup returns CDR1 MGHRA and CDR2 YSYEKL. The CDR3 has 15 residues. The CDR3 DNA sequence: TGCGCCAGCAGCCAAGAAGTCACGGGTACCTACGAGCAGTACTTC. It codes for CASSQEVTGTYEQYF.

The rearrangement uses TRBV5-1 and TRBJ2-1; 7 bases agree with TRBD1. The CDR3 has 16 residues. Looked up from germline, CDR1 is SGHRS and CDR2 is YFSETQ. The junction had 8 bases not matched to a gene; V was cut back by 4 bases and J by 1 base. The CDR3 here is CASSPMGQKSYNEQFF. In DNA, the CDR3 is TGCGCCAGCAGCCCGATGGGACAGAAATCCTACAATGAGCAGTTCTTC.

V gene TRBV10-3 combines with J gene TRBJ1-1; TRBD1 is a possible D gene (6 bases). Germline V gives CDR1 ENHRY, CDR2 SYGVKD. The CDR3 totals 13 residues. V was clipped by 8 bases and J by 0 bases, with 10 bases between them. The CDR3 DNA reads as TGTGCCATCGAGGACAGCTTGAACACTGAAGCTTTCTTT. It specifies CAIEDSLNTEAFF.

This chain links TRBV2 with TRBJ2-7; D remains unclear. V was trimmed by 5 bases and J by 4 bases, leaving 12 bases between them. CDR3 length: 13 amino acids. Germline V gene sequence: CDR1 SNHLY, CDR2 FYNNEI. The CDR3 DNA is TGTGCCAGCAGTAACCCGGAGTGGTACGAGCAGTACTTC. Amino acids: CASSNPEWYEQYF.

The chain uses TRBV28 and TRBJ1-4; D is unclear. The CDR3 length is 14 residues. The germline V gene has CDR1 MDHEN and CDR2 SYDVKM. V was trimmed by 3 bases and J by 3 bases, leaving 8 bases between them. CDR3 nucleotide sequence: TGTGCCAGCAGTTTGTCGGTTTCTAATGAAAAACTGTTTTTT. Protein product: CASSLSVSNEKLFF. Full variable domain (remainder filled in from reference TRBV28 and TRBJ1-4): DVKVTQSSRYLVKRTGEKVFLECVQDMDHENMFWYRQDPGLGLRLIYFSYDVKMKEKGDIPEGYSVSREKKERFSLILESASTNQTSMYLCASSLSVSNEKLFFGSGTQLSVL.

J is TRBJ1-1 and V is TRBV6-1; D may be TRBD1 (5 bases). The CDR3 has 16 amino acids. V was trimmed by 3 bases and J by 0 bases, leaving 14 bases between them. Germline-derived CDR1 and CDR2 are MNHNS and SASEGT. CDR3 residues: CASSDERQGLNTEAFF. The CDR3 DNA follows: TGTGCCAGCAGTGATGAGAGGCAGGGTCTGAACACTGAAGCTTTCTTT.

The rearrangement links TRBV7-6 to TRBJ1-2, with 9 bases that match TRBD1. CDR3 length: 15 amino acids. Germline CDR1 and CDR2: SGHVS and FNYEAQ. J was trimmed by 7 bases and V by 5 bases; bases with no gene match: 11. The CDR3 loop is CASSPEGQGSPGYTF. CDR3 DNA: TGTGCCAGCAGCCCAGAGGGACAGGGTAGCCCTGGCTACACCTTC.

This clone was recorded a few times. The chain employs TRBV12-1 and TRBJ1-2; the D call in the table, TRBD1, was not verified against the DNA. TRBV12-1 corresponds to a pseudogene. CDR3 length equals 14 residues. Here the CDR3 DNA reads TGTGCCAGCAGCTTTGCTCCCGGAAAGGGGAGCTACACCTTC. Its translation is CASSFAPGKGSYTF.

The CDR3: CAIGLAANEQFF. The CDR3 DNA follows: TGTGCCATAGGACTAGCCGCCAATGAGCAGTTCTTC. This chain links TRBV10-3 with TRBJ2-1; 8 nucleotides line up with TRBD2. This CDR3 comprises 12 residues. Germline V gene data show CDR1 as ENHRY and CDR2 as SYGVKD. V was clipped by 9 bases and J by 6 bases; unmatched bases: 4.

The chain recombines TRBV4-1 with TRBJ2-7; 11 bases line up with TRBD1. This CDR3 has 17 amino acids. Germline V gives CDR1 MGHRA, CDR2 YSYEKL. The V segment lost 0 bases and the J segment 4 bases; nucleotides outside the gene matches: 8. CDR3 amino acids: CASSQEVGDRGRYEQYF. Here the CDR3 DNA reads TGCGCCAGCAGCCAAGAAGTCGGGGACAGGGGGAGGTACGAGCAGTACTTC.